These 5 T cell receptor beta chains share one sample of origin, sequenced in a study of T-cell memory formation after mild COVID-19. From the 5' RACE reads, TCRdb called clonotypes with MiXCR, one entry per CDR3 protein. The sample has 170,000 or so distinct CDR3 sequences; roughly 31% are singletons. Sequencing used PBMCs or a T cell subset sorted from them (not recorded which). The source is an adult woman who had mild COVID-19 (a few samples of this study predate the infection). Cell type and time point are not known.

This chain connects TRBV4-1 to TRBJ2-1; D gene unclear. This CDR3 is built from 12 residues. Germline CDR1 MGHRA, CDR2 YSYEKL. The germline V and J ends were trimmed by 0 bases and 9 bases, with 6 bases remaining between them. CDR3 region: CASSQEIGEQFF. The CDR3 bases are TGCGCCAGCAGCCAAGAGATAGGTGAGCAGTTCTTC.

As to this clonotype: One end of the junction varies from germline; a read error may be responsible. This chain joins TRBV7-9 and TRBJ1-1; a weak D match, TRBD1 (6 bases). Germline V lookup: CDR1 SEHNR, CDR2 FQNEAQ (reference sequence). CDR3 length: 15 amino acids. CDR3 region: CASSLNPGAGTEALF. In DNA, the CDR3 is TGTGCCAGCAGCTTAAATCCGGGGGCAGGAACTGAAGCTCTCTTT.

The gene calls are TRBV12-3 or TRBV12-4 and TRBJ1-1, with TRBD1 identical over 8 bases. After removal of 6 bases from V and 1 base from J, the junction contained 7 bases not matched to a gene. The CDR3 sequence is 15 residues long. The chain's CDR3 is CASRTRTGPNTEAFF. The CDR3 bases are TGTGCCAGCAGGACAAGGACAGGGCCGAACACTGAAGCTTTCTTT.

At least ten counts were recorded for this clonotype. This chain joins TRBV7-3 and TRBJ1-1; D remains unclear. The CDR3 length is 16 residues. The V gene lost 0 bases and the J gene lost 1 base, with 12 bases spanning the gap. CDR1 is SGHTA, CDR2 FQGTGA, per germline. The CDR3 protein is CASSLTPVGRNTEAFF. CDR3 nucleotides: TGTGCCAGCAGCTTAACTCCAGTGGGAAGGAACACTGAAGCTTTCTTT.

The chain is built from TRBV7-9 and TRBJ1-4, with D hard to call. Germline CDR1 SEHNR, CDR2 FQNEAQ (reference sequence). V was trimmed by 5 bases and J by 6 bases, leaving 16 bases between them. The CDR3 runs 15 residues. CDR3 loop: CASSTQGGSHEKLFF. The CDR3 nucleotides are TGTGCCAGCAGCACTCAAGGCGGATCTCATGAAAAACTGTTTTTT.